Included here is one T cell receptor (beta chain) sequence, with context. This clonotype appeared a few times. Its antigen is unknown. No base quality values were provided; no much bigger clone lies one nucleotide off. The data were taken from a study of naive and memory T cell subsets (dated by TCRdb to 2016 to 2017). Study-wide context: Sorted naive and memory T cell subsets from peripheral blood were analyzed in the study using a UMI-based, open-source pipeline for TCR alpha and beta sequencing. The results of the functional CMV T cell responses matched the IgG serology results in every case. RNA was DNase-treated and reverse transcribed with TCR constant-region primers, mostly using SuperScript III.

Findings and caveats that apply to the study as a whole: Naive repertoires, especially CD8, contained a few larger clonotypes, possibly memory cells re-expressing CD45RA. RNA-based TCR counts may be influenced by expression changes linked to T cell activation and differentiation. In both CD4 and CD8 cells, a rise in Gini index and a fall in Shannon and inverse Simpson diversity were observed from naive through CM, EM and EMRA. Clonotypes were defined as single alpha or beta chain sequences, not paired alpha/beta receptors. The abundance of TCRs followed a power law with an exponent that differed between naive and memory subsets yet stayed consistent across the three individuals. Once error correction was done, more than 95% of naive TCR sequences showed up just once, which made the naive abundance distributions much steeper than those of the memory subsets. The repertoire findings for the naive and memory subsets could not be validated against a ground truth, as none was available.

TCR alpha and beta chain libraries were amplified separately from the second PCR step onward. CMV status of each donor was established by measuring IFNgamma production from CD4+ T cells after fresh PBMCs were stimulated overnight with CMV viral lysate. Using Miltenyi beads, CD4 T cells were first positively selected, and CD8 T cells were then positively selected from the CD4-negative fraction. After staining for CD3, CD4, CD8, CD45RA, CD27 and a live/dead dye, cells were sorted on a BD Aria II into four subsets based on CD45RA and CD27. Three healthy volunteers provided blood, and each donor's sample was split into CD4 and CD8 T cells and then further divided into four differentiation subsets. Around 130 ml of peripheral blood was taken from each donor, and PBMC were separated by density-gradient centrifugation on Ficoll-Paque PLUS. The sorted cells were lysed in RLT buffer, after which RNA was extracted using a Qiagen RNeasy kit and kept at -80 degrees C.

Trimming removed 2 bases from V and 4 bases from J; the gene matches leave 8 bases unexplained. Sequences LGHDT (CDR1) and YNNKEL (CDR2) are obtained from the germline V gene (reference sequence). From the cysteine through the phenylalanine, the CDR3 covers 16 amino acids. Only CDR3 DNA remains: 48 bases, in frame from the first base. Library construction relied on UMI-ligation and nested PCR. An equimolar mix of two oligonucleotides covering both TRBC1 and TRBC2 was used as the beta constant-region primer. The ligated cDNA went through four rounds of PCR with nested alpha and beta constant-region primers together with the SP2 primer. A single-stranded oligonucleotide bearing the SP2 primer plus a 12-nucleotide UMI was ligated onto the 3' end of the cDNA by T4 RNA ligase 1. Incubation of the ligation reaction lasted roughly 20-24 hours at 16 degrees C. To avoid over-amplification, PCR2 was usually performed as a SYBR Green qPCR and halted once a predetermined threshold was reached. Agencourt AMPure XP magnetic beads were used for all purifications after the first. Library quantification was done by Qubit, followed by a TapeStation check on which the main peak was expected at around 650 bp. Pooled libraries were sequenced on an Illumina MiSeq with v2 2x251 paired-end kits, typically giving about 0.9-2.1 million reads per sample. Each sample library was pooled at approximately 4 nM, and roughly 5-8% PhiX was included to improve cluster recognition. Per the source publication's procedure: FASTQ reads processed by Demultiplexor were assigned V and J genes by Decombinator through tag matching that tolerated a single base-pair mismatch. Collapsinator relied on UMIs to fix sequencing errors as well as frequency errors caused by PCR heterogeneity. CDR3Translator translated TCRs and extracted CDR3s from the conserved cysteine to the FGXG phenylalanine, flagging non-productive sequences. Repertoires were subsampled to equal numbers of UMI-defined TCRs before Gini, Shannon entropy and inverse Simpson indices were calculated. Within the linear range, a power law was fitted by maximum likelihood to the distributions of clonotype abundance. Similar UMI counts, unique TCR numbers and clonal distributions were obtained with the pipeline and with MIGEC on one naive CD8 sample. In one analysis, naive TCRs that were also found in any memory subset of the same donor were excluded from the naive repertoire. A set of roughly 6,600 CMV-associated CDR3 sequences, compiled from VDJdb and a published dataset, was used to search the repertoires. TCRdb applied fastp at Q25 and MiXCR to the public reads, then kept only in-frame beta chains. Rows merge per CDR3 protein into single entries with the most common DNA and genes. These V and J calls are TCRdb output, not the study's own analysis. The sample data list tens of thousands of distinct CDR3 sequences, and 10% to 12% of these were observed just once. The ten most abundant clones make up 0.13% of the sample.

The sequence was obtained from a human donor in good health. Material for sequencing was naive CD4+ T cells from blood. Explained via the paper, the cell subset or site label denotes: naive T cells, CD45RA high CD27+. The chain uses TRBV3-1 and TRBJ2-1; TRBD2 lines up with 7 middle nucleotides. CDR3 reads: CASSQSWGGGYNEQFF. The nucleotide sequence reads TGTGCCAGCAGCCAATCATGGGGGGGGGGGTACAATGAGCAGTTCTTC.